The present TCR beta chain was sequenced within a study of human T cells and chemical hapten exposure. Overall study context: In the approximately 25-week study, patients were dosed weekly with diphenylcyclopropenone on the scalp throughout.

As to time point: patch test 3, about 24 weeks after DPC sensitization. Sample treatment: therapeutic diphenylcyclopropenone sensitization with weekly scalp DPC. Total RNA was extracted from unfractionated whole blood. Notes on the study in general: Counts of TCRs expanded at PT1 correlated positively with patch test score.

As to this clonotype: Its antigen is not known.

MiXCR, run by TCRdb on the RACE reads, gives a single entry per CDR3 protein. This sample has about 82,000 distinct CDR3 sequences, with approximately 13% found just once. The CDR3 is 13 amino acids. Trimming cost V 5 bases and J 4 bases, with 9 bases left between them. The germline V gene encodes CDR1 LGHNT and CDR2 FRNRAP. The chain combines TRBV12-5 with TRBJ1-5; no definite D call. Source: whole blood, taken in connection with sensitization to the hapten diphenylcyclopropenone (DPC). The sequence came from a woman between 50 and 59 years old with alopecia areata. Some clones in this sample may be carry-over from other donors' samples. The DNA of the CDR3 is TGTGCTAGTGGTAGCGCGGGGAATCAGCCCCAGCATTTT. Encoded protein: CASGSAGNQPQHF.